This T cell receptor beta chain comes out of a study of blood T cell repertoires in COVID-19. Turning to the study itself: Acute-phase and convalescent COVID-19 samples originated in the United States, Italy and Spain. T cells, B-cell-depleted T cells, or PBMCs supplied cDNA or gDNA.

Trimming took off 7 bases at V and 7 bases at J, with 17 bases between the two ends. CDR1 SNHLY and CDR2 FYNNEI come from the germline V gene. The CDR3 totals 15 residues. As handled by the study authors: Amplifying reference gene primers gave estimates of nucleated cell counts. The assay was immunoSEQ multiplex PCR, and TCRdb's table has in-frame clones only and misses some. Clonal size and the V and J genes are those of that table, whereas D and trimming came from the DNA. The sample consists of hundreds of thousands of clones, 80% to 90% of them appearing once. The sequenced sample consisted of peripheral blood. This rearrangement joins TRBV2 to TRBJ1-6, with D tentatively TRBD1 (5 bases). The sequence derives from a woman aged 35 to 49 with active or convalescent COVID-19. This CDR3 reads CASTANWGTNSPLHF. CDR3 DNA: TGTGCCAGCACAGCTAATTGGGGCACAAATTCACCCCTCCACTTT.